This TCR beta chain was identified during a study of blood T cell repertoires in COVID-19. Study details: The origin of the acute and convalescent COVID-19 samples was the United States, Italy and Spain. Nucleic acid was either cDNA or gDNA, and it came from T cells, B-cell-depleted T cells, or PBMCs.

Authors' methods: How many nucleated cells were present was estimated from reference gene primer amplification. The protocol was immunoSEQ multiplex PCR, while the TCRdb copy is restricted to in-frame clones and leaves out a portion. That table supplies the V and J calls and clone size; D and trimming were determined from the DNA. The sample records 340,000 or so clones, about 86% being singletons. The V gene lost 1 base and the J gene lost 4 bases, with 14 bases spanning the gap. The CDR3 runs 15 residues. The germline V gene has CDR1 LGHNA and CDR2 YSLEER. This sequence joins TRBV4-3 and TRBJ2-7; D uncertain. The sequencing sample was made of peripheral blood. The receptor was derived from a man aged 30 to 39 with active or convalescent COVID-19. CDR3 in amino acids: CASSQAAYPEYEQYF. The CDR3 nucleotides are TGCGCCAGCAGCCAAGCCGCCTACCCCGAGTACGAGCAGTACTTC.